This entry concerns a single T cell receptor beta chain. These data belong to a study of shared clonotypes between healthy human individuals. The CDR3 spans 16 residues. Germline V gives CDR1 SGHRS, CDR2 YFSETQ. J gave up 2 bases and V 2 bases, and 6 bases lay outside the gene matches. This table comes from immunoSEQ multiplex PCR, and its TCRdb copy is limited to in-frame clones, with some not included. This table has 950,000 to 1,200,000 clones, about 80% appearing once. Sequencing was done on a sample of memory CD4+ T cells from PBMCs. The sample's subset: CD45RA-negative fraction. V usage is TRBV5-1 and J usage is TRBJ2-3, with 9 bases fitting TRBD1. The receptor was derived from a young man in good health. Some clones in this sample may be carry-over from other donors' samples. CDR3 residues: CASSFRGQGSTDTQYF. Written as DNA, the CDR3 is TGCGCCAGCAGCTTTAGAGGACAGGGGTCCACAGATACGCAGTATTTT.